This T cell receptor beta chain was identified in a study of blood T cell repertoires in COVID-19. Background on the study: PBMCs, B-cell-depleted T cells, or T cells were the source of the cDNA or gDNA that made up the material.

One Seattle source followed patients from active infection through their disease course. Trimming took 10 bases from V and 3 from J; bases not matched to a gene: 6. Germline loops: CDR1 MDHEN, CDR2 SYDVKM. The CDR3 is made up of 14 amino acids. Only in-frame clones appear in the TCRdb table, and some are missing; sequencing was by immunoSEQ multiplex PCR. Of 150,000 to 200,000 clones in the sample, roughly nine tenths were seen once. V gene TRBV28 combines with J gene TRBJ2-7, with 13 bases identical to TRBD2. The TCR was taken from a woman aged 60-70 years with COVID-19, enrolled during active disease. Sequencing was performed on peripheral blood. CDR3 nucleotide sequence: TGTGCCACTACCGGGACTAGCGGGAACTACGAGCAGTACTTC. Its translation is CATTGTSGNYEQYF. Full variable domain (missing parts from reference TRBV28 and TRBJ2-7): DVKVTQSSRYLVKRTGEKVFLECVQDMDHENMFWYRQDPGLGLRLIYFSYDVKMKEKGDIPEGYSVSREKKERFSLILESASTNQTSMYLCATTGTSGNYEQYFGPGTRLTVT.